This T cell receptor beta chain appears in the sequencing data of a study of cytomegalovirus exposure and HLA in healthy donors. 60 Vbeta and 13 Jbeta primers were used in PCR. Sequencing used immunoSEQ multiplex PCR; TCRdb keeps in-frame clones, though not all of them. Counted here are 85,000 to 120,000 clones, 75% occurring once; the ten biggest clones make up 2.5% to 3%. J was trimmed by 0 bases and V by 3 bases; bases with no gene match: 10. The CDR3 consists of 18 residues. CDR1 and CDR2 (germline): SNHLY, FYNNEI. All donors participated as healthy donors of bone marrow. The chain couples TRBV2 to TRBJ2-3, with 9 bases identical to TRBD2. This clonotype was sampled from a male donor in good health and CMV-seropositive. Sequencing used PBMCs. As DNA, the CDR3 is TGTGCCAGCAGTGACACCAATACTAGCGGGTTCAGCACAGATACGCAGTATTTT. Translation gives CASSDTNTSGFSTDTQYF.